The T cell receptor (beta chain) under discussion was sequenced for a study of OX40 agonist ivuxolimab in advanced cancers. Whole-study context: Patients received the agonistic anti-OX40 (CD134) antibody ivuxolimab. Mean age 60 years, range about 20 to 90; roughly 82% male. Study-level findings and limits: There was clonal expansion of CD4+ and CD8+ blood T cells by week 6 at 0.1 to 3.0 mg/kg. Among some nonresponders, normalized T-cell clonal expansion was also low.

To note about this clone: Antigen: not known.

CDR3 length: 14 residues. Germline lookup yields CDR1 SGDLS and CDR2 YYNGEE. V trimming: 3 bases; J trimming: 8 bases; junction bases outside the gene matches: 7. Assay: immunoSEQ multiplex PCR; the TCRdb copy retains only in-frame clones and omits some. The data contain around 41,000 clones, 80% to 90% of them seen just once; the ten biggest clones take up 5.5% to 7.5%. The V gene is TRBV9, the J gene TRBJ1-2; 10 nucleotides align to TRBD1. The sample was CD4+ or CD8+ T cells sorted from blood, taken in a trial of the OX40 agonist ivuxolimab. The TCR sequence derives from an adult with an advanced solid tumor such as melanoma, head and neck, liver or kidney cancer. The CDR3 is CASSASWDRGGYTF. The CDR3 DNA sequence: TGTGCCAGCAGCGCTTCTTGGGACAGGGGCGGCTACACCTTC.